Presented here are 14 T cell receptor beta chains from one specimen sequenced in a study of T cell responses to AZD1222 COVID-19 vaccine. Clones were read by immunoSEQ multiplex PCR, and TCRdb kept only the in-frame ones, dropping some. The repertoire holds approximately 140,000 clones, with about 92% as singletons. Sequenced here: peripheral blood, sampled on day 0 of MenACWY control vaccination. Source of these receptors: an adult in good health.

CDR3 protein: CASSFYMTNVLTF. For the CDR3, the DNA is TGTGCCAGCAGCTTCTATATGACCAACGTCCTGACTTTC. The chain employs TRBV5-6 and TRBJ2-6; D unclear. Germline-derived CDR1 and CDR2 are SGHDT and YYEEEE. The CDR3 consists of 13 residues. V gave up 2 bases and J gave up 8 bases, with 8 bases separating them.

The V call is TRBV6-5, the J call TRBJ1-2; 7 bases fit TRBD1. V lost 6 bases, J lost 7 bases, and 8 bases stayed unmatched. The CDR3 extends over 13 amino acids. Germline V lookup: CDR1 MNHEY, CDR2 SVGAGI. The CDR3 DNA sequence: TGTGCCAGCAGCAACCGAGACAGGGCTGGCTACACCTTC. It codes for CASSNRDRAGYTF.

The V gene is TRBV12-3 or TRBV12-4, the J gene TRBJ2-5; D call uncertain. The length of the CDR3 is 11 residues. V lost 3 bases to trimming and J lost 4 bases, with 3 bases between them. The CDR3 DNA sequence: TGTGCCAGCAGTTTCCTAGAGACCCAGTACTTC. As protein: CASSFLETQYF.

The rearrangement links TRBV9 to TRBJ2-3, with 11 bases that match TRBD1. Looked up from germline, CDR1 is SGDLS and CDR2 is YYNGEE. The length of the CDR3 is 15 residues. The ends lost 0 bases at V and 4 bases at J; junction bases unmatched: 1. The CDR3 protein is CASSVGTGGADTQYF. In DNA, the CDR3 is TGTGCCAGCAGCGTAGGGACAGGGGGCGCAGATACGCAGTATTTT.

The V gene is TRBV12-3 or TRBV12-4, the J gene TRBJ1-2, with a tentative D call TRBD1 (5 bases). V was clipped by 3 bases and J by 3 bases, with 8 bases between them. The CDR3 has 13 amino acids. CDR3 in DNA: TGTGCCAGCAGTTTCGGGGCGGACTATGGCTACACCTTC. Its translation is CASSFGADYGYTF.

The chain joins TRBV4-3 to TRBJ1-3; D gene unclear. Germline lookup yields CDR1 LGHNA and CDR2 YSLEER. The V end was cut by 1 base, the J end by 2 bases, with 9 bases between. The CDR3 runs 15 residues. CDR3 protein: CASSQGWQTGNTIYF. The CDR3 DNA reads TGCGCCAGCAGCCAAGGGTGGCAGACTGGAAACACCATATATTTT.

This clone was observed a single time. The chain employs TRBV29-1 and TRBJ2-3, with D unclear. The CDR3 is 13 amino acids. The ends were cut back, 1 base at V and 2 bases at J, with 7 bases in the middle. In germline, CDR1 is SQVTM, CDR2 ANQGSEA. The CDR3 protein is CSVEGPSTDTQYF. CDR3 sequence (DNA): TGCAGCGTTGAAGGGCCTTCCACAGATACGCAGTATTTT.

The gene calls are TRBV11-1 and TRBJ2-5; TRBD2 matches at 9 bases. CDR1 and CDR2 from the germline V gene are SGHAT and FQDESV (reference sequence). The CDR3 length is 14 residues. V was pared by 6 bases and J by 3 bases, with 5 bases of the junction left unmatched. In DNA, the CDR3 is TGTGCCAGCAGTGGTAGCGGGGGCAAAGAGACCCAGTACTTC. Translated, it gives CASSGSGGKETQYF.

This chain joins TRBV7-2 and TRBJ2-2; 10 nucleotides agree with TRBD2. The CDR3 length is 16 residues. V dropped 1 base and J dropped 4; count of bases not matched to a gene: 3. The germline gives CDR1 SGHTA, CDR2 FQGNSA. As DNA, the CDR3 is TGTGCCAGCAGCTTAGTGAGCGGGGGGGGCACCGGGGAGCTGTTTTTT. This codes for CASSLVSGGGTGELFF.

The CDR3 coding sequence is TGCGCCAGCAGCTTGCCCTCCGGGACAGGCCGGATGGAGGAAGCTTTCTTT. Protein: CASSLPSGTGRMEEAFF. The chain employs TRBV5-1 and TRBJ1-1; 8 bases are shared with TRBD1. V lost 1 base, J lost 8 bases, and 16 bases stayed unmatched. Germline lookup yields CDR1 SGHRS and CDR2 YFSETQ. The length of the CDR3 is 17 residues.

DNA for the CDR3: TGTGCCAGCAGCCAATCAATCTCCTACGAGCAGTACTTC. Translated, it gives CASSQSISYEQYF. V and J are TRBV16 and TRBJ2-7; D remains unclear. Trimming took 0 bases from V and 0 from J, leaving 3 bases between them. CDR1 and CDR2 from the germline V gene are KGHSY and FQNENV. This CDR3 contains 13 residues.

This clone occurred once. The chain couples TRBV19 to TRBJ1-3; possible D gene TRBD1, 6 bases. The V gene's germline CDR1 is LNHDA and CDR2 SQIVND (reference sequence). CDR3 length equals 16 residues. V lost 1 base and J lost 0, with 10 bases in between. CDR3 bases: TGTGCCAGTAGTATAGGAGGGGGGTCCTCTGGAAACACCATATATTTT. Translating gives CASSIGGGSSGNTIYF.

V is TRBV27 and J is TRBJ1-5; no clear D. The germline gives CDR1 MNHEY, CDR2 SMNVEV (reference sequence). The CDR3 length is 14 residues. Trimming shortened V by 3 bases and J by 6 bases, and 12 bases separated the two germline ends. As DNA, the CDR3 is TGTGCCAGCAGTTTGGCGTGGCTCGGTCAGCCCCAGCATTTT. The encoded protein is CASSLAWLGQPQHF.

The V call is TRBV2, the J call TRBJ2-7; perhaps TRBD1 as D (6 bases). Per germline, CDR1 SNHLY and CDR2 FYNNEI. The V and J ends lost 6 bases and 4 bases respectively, with 10 bases between them. The length of the CDR3 is 12 residues. The CDR3 DNA reads TGTGCCAGCAGAGCGGACAGTTACGAGCAGTACTTC. Protein sequence: CASRADSYEQYF.